This entry describes one TCR beta chain. These data originate in a study of T cell changes during pregnancy in multiple sclerosis. V was shortened by 2 bases and J by 0 bases, with 17 bases between the two germline ends. The CDR3 sequence is 17 residues long. The germline V gene encodes CDR1 ENHRY and CDR2 SYGVKD. The method was immunoSEQ multiplex PCR; TCRdb's version includes in-frame clones alone and lacks a portion of them. In the table there are tens of thousands of clones, 92% of which are singletons. The sequencing used peripheral blood, collected in the second trimester of pregnancy. J is TRBJ2-7 and V is TRBV10-3; D remains unclear. The source of this sequence is a female donor in good health, enrolled as a control in a pregnancy study. The CDR3 nucleotides are TGTGCCATCAGTGAGCCCGCAACCGGGTCGAGCTCCTACGAGCAGTACTTC. Translated, it gives CAISEPATGSSSYEQYF.